This entry describes one T cell receptor beta chain. Its target is not known. The data originate from a study of blood T cells in healthy people across ages. Study-wide points: Unsorted PBMCs blocked a conclusive comparison of naive and antigen-experienced cells. Diversity was higher, and naive CD4+ cells more numerous, in long-lived donors than in aged donors.

This CDR3 region has 16 residues. CDR1 SGDLS and CDR2 YYNGEE come from the germline V gene. Trimming cost V 2 bases and J 0 bases; bases outside gene matches: 2. A J-beta primer mix and a sample-barcoded 5' primer were used in a second PCR of about 7 to 12 cycles. At least 2.5 million CDR3-containing paired-end reads were obtained per sample. In TCRdb, the 5' RACE reads were re-called with MiXCR into one record per CDR3 protein. The sample records 1.5 million to 2 million distinct CDR3 sequences, roughly 49% being singletons. The sequence was collected from a woman between 40 and 50 years old in good health. Material: blood. The rearrangement joins TRBV9 to TRBJ2-6, with 7 bases matching TRBD1. The CDR3 region is CASSVRDSSGANVLTF. DNA of the CDR3: TGTGCCAGCAGCGTCCGGGACAGCTCTGGGGCCAACGTCCTGACTTTC.